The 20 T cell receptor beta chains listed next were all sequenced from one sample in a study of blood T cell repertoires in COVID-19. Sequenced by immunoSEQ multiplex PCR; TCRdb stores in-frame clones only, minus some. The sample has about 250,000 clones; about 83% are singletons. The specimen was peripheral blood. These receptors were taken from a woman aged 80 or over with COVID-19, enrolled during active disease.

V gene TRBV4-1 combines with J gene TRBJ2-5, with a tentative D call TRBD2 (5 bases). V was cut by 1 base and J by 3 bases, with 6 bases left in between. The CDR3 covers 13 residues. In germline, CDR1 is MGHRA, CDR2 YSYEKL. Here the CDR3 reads CASSQAGEETQYF. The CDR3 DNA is TGCGCCAGCAGCCAAGCCGGGGAAGAGACCCAGTACTTC.

The CDR3 DNA sequence: TGTGCCAGCTCAGGCGGGACAGGTGAAAAACTGTTTTTT. Translated, it gives CASSGGTGEKLFF. This chain joins TRBV18 and TRBJ1-4, with 8 bases lining up with TRBD1. The V segment lost 5 bases and the J segment 7 bases; nucleotides outside the gene matches: 3. Germline CDR1 KGHSH, CDR2 LQKENI. The CDR3 consists of 13 residues.

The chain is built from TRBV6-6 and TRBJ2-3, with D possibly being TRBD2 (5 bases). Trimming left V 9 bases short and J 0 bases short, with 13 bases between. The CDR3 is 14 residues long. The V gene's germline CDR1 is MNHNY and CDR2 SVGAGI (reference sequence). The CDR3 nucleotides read TGTGCCAGTTCACTAGGAGGCAGCACAGATACGCAGTATTTT. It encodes CASSLGGSTDTQYF.

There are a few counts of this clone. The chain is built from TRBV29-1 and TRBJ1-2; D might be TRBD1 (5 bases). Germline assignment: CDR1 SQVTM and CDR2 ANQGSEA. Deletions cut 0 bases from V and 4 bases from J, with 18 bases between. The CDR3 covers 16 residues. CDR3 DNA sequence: TGCAGCGTTGAAGAGGGGCAGGGTGGCCTCGGCTATGGCTACACCTTC. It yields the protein CSVEEGQGGLGYGYTF.

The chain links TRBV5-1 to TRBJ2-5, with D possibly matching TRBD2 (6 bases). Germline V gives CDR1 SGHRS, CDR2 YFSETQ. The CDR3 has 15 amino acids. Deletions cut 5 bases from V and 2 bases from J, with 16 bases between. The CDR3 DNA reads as TGCGCCAGCAGGGGGATACCGGGAGCTCAAGAGACCCAGTACTTC. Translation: CASRGIPGAQETQYF.

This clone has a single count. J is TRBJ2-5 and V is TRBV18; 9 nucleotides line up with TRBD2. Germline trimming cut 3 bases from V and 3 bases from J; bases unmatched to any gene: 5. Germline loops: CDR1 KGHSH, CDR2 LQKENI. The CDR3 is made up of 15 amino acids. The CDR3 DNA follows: TGTGCCAGCTCACCGAGCCTAGCGGGGAAAGAGACCCAGTACTTC. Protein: CASSPSLAGKETQYF. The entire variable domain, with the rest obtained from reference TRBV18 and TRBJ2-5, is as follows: NAGVMQNPRHLVRRRGQEARLRCSPMKGHSHVYWYRQLPEEGLKFMVYLQKENIIDESGMPKERFSAEFPKEGPSILRIQQVVRGDSAAYFCASSPSLAGKETQYFGPGTRLLVL.

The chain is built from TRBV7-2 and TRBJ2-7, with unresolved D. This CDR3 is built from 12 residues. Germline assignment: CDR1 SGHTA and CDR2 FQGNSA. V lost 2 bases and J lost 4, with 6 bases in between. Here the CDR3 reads CASSLTRYEQYF. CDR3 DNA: TGTGCCAGCAGCTTAACCAGGTACGAGCAGTACTTC.

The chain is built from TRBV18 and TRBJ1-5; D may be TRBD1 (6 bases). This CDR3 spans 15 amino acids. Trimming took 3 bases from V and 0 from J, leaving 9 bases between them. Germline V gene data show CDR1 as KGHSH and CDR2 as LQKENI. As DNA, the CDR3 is TGTGCCAGCTCACCGTTAGGGGGTAGCAATCAGCCCCAGCATTTT. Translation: CASSPLGGSNQPQHF.

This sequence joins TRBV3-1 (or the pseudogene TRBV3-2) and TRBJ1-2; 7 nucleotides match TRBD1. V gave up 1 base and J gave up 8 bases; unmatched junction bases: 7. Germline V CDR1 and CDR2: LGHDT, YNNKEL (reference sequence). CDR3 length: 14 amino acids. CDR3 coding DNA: TGTGCCAGCAGCCAAGGGATAGGGGGCGCGGGCTACACCTTC. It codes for CASSQGIGGAGYTF.

CDR3 residues: CASSYVGAGSSPLHF. The CDR3 DNA reads as TGTGCCAGCAGCTACGTCGGTGCTGGTAGTTCACCCCTCCACTTT. The rearrangement links TRBV28 to TRBJ1-6; the D is unclear. The germline V gene encodes CDR1 MDHEN and CDR2 SYDVKM. The CDR3 extends over 15 amino acids. V lost 6 bases, J lost 9 bases, and 18 bases lay in between.

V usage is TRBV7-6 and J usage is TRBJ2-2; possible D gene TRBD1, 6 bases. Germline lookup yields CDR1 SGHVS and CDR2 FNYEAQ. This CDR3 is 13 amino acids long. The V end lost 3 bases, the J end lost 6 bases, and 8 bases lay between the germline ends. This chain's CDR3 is CASSFQGSGELFF. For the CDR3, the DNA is TGTGCCAGCAGCTTCCAGGGGTCCGGGGAGCTGTTTTTT.

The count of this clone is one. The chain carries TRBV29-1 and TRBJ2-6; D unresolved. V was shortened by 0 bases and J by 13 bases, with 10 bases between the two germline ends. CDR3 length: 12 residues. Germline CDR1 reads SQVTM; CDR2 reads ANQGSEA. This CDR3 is CSVEDLGPVLTF. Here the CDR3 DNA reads TGCAGCGTTGAAGATCTGGGCCCGGTCCTGACTTTC. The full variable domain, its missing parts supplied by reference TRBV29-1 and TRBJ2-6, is SAVISQKPSRDICQRGTSLTIQCQVDSQVTMMFWYRQQPGQSLTLIATANQGSEATYESGFVIDKFPISRPNLTFSTLTVSNMSPEDSSIYLCSVEDLGPVLTFGAGSRLTVL.

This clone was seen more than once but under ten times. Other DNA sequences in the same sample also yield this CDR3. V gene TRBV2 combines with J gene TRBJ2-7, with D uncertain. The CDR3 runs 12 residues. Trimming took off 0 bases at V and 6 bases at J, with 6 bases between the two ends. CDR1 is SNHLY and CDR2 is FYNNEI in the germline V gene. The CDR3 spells CASSEAYSEQYV. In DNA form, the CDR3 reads TGTGCCAGCAGTGAAGCCTACAGCGAGCAGTACGTC.

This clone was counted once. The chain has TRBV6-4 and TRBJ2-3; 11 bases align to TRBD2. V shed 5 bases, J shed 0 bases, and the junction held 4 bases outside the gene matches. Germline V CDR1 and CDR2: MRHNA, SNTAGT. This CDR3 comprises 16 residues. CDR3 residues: CASSTTSGGSTDTQYF. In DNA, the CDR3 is TGTGCCAGCAGTACCACTAGCGGGGGAAGCACAGATACGCAGTATTTT.

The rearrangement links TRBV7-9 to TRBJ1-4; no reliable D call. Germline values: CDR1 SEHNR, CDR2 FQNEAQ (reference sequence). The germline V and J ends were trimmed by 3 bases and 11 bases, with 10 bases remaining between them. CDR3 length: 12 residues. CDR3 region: CASSFSREKLFF. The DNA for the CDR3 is TGTGCCAGCAGCTTTAGTAGGGAGAAACTGTTTTTT.

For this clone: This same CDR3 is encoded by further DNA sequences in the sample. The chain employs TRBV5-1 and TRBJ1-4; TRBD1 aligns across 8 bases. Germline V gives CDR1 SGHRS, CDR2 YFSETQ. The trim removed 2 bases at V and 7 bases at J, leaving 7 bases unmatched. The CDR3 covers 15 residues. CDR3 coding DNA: TGCGCCAGCAGCTTCGGACAGGGCGCGGGTGAAAAACTGTTTTTT. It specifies CASSFGQGAGEKLFF.

This CDR3 is CASSGGFSQAFF. The CDR3 nucleotides are TGTGCCAGCAGTGGGGGCTTCTCTCAAGCTTTCTTT. This chain links TRBV27 with TRBJ1-1, with D tentatively TRBD1 (6 bases). Trimming removed 5 bases at V and 9 bases at J, with 13 bases between. CDR3 size: 12 residues. Germline lookup yields CDR1 MNHEY and CDR2 SMNVEV (reference sequence).

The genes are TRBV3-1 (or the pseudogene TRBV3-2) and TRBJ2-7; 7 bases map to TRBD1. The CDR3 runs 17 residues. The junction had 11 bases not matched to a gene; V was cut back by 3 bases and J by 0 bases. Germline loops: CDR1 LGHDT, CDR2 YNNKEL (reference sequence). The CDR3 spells CASSHPPTGANSYEQYF. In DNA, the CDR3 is TGTGCCAGCAGCCATCCACCTACAGGGGCCAACTCCTACGAGCAGTACTTC.

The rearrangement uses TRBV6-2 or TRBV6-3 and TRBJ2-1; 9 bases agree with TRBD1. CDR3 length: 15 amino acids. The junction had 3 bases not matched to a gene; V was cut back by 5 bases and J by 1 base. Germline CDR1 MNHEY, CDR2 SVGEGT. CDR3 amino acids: CASSQQGASYNEQFF. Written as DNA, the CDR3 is TGTGCCAGCAGTCAACAGGGGGCGTCCTACAATGAGCAGTTCTTC.

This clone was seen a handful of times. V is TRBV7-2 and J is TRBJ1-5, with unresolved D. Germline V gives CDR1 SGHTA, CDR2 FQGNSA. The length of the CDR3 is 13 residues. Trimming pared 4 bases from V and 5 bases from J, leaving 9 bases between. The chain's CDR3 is CASSSQRDQPQHF. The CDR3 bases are TGTGCCAGCAGCTCACAGCGGGATCAGCCCCAGCATTTT. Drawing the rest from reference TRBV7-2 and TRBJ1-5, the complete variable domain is GAGVSQSPSNKVTEKGKDVELRCDPISGHTALYWYRQSLGQGLEFLIYFQGNSAPDKSGLPSDRFSAERTGGSVSTLTIQRTQQEDSAVYLCASSSQRDQPQHFGDGTRLSIL.